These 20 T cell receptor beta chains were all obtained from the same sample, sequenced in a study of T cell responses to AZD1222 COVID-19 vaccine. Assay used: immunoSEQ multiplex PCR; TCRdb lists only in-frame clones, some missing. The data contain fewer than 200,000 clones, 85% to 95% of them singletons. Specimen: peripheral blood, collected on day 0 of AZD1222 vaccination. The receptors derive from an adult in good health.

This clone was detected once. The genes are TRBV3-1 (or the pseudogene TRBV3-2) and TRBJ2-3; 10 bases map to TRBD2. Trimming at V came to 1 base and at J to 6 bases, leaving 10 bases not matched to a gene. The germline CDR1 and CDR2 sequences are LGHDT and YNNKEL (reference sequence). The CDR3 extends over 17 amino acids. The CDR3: CASSQGTSGHLRDTQYF. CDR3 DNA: TGTGCCAGCAGCCAAGGGACTAGCGGACACCTTCGGGATACGCAGTATTTT.

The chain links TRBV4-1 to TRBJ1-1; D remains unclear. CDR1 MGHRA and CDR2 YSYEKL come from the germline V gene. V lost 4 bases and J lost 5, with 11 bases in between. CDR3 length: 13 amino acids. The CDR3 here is CASSLQQETEAFF. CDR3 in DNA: TGCGCCAGCAGCCTTCAACAAGAAACTGAAGCTTTCTTT.

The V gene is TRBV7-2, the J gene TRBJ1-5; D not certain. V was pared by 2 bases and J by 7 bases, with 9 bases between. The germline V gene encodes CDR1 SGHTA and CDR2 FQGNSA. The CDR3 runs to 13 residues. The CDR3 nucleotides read TGTGCCAGCAGCTTATCCGGCCAACAGCCCCAGCATTTT. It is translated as CASSLSGQQPQHF.

The CDR3, as DNA: TGTGCCAGCAGCGCCTACCTAGGATCAGATACGCAGTATTTT. It yields the protein CASSAYLGSDTQYF. The genes are TRBV9 and TRBJ2-3, with no clear D. Deletions cut 3 bases from V and 4 bases from J, with 12 bases between. Germline V gene lookup returns CDR1 SGDLS and CDR2 YYNGEE. The CDR3 runs 14 residues.

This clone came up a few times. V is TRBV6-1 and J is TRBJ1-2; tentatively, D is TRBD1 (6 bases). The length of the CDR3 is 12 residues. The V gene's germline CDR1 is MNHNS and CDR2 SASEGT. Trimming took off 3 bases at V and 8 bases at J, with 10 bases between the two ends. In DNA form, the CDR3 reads TGTGCCAGCAGTGAGAGGGGGGAAGGCTACACCTTC. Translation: CASSERGEGYTF.

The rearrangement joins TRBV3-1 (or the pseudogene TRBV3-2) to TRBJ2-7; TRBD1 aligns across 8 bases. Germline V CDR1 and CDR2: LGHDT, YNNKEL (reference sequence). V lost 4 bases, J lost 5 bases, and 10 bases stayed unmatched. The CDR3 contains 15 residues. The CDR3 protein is CASSRQRTGIHEQYF. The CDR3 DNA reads TGTGCCAGCAGCCGACAACGGACAGGGATACACGAGCAGTACTTC.

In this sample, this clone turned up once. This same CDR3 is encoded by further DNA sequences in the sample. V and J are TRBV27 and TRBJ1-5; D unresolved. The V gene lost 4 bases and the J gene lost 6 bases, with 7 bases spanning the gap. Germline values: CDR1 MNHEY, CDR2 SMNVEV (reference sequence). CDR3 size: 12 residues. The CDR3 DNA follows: TGTGCCAGCAGTTCCGGAGGTCAGCCCCAGCATTTT. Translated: CASSSGGQPQHF.

The CDR3 loop reads CASSPGRGGSPLHF. The CDR3 DNA sequence: TGCGCCAGCAGCCCAGGACGAGGAGGTTCACCCCTCCACTTT. The chain uses TRBV5-1 and TRBJ1-6; no clear D. The length of the CDR3 is 14 residues. Germline loops: CDR1 SGHRS, CDR2 YFSETQ. V shed 4 bases and J shed 9 bases, with 14 bases lying between them.

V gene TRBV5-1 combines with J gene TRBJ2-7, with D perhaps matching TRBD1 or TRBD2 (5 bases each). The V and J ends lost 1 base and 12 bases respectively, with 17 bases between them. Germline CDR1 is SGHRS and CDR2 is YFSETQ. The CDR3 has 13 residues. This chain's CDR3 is CASSLRDQGRWYF. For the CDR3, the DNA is TGCGCCAGCAGCTTGAGGGACCAAGGGCGATGGTACTTC.

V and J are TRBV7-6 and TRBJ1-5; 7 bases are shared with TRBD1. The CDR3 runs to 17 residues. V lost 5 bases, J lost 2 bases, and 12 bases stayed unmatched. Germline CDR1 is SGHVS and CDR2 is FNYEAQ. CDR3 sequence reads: CASSLPEKGAGNQPQHF. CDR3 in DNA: TGTGCCAGCAGCCTACCTGAGAAGGGGGCGGGCAATCAGCCCCAGCATTTT.

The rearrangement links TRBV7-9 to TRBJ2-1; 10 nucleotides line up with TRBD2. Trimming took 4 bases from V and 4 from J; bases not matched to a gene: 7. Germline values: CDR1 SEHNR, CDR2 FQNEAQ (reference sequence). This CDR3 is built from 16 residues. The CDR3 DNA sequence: TGTGCCAGCAGCTCCACTCTAGCGGGAGTTTACAATGAGCAGTTCTTC. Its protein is CASSSTLAGVYNEQFF.

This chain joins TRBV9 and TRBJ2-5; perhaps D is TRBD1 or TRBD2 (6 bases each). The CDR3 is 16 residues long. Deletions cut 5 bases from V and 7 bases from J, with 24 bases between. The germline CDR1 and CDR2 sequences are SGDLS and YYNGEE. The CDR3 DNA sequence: TGTGCCAGCAGTCAGCCTGTGACACCGGGGGCAGGGACCCAGTACTTC. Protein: CASSQPVTPGAGTQYF.

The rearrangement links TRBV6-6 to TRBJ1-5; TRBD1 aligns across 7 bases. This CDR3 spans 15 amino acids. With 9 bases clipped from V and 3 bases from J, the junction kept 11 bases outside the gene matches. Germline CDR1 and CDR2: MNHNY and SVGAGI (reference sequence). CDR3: CASQEGAQINQPQHF. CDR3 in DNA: TGTGCCAGTCAGGAGGGGGCGCAAATCAATCAGCCCCAGCATTTT.

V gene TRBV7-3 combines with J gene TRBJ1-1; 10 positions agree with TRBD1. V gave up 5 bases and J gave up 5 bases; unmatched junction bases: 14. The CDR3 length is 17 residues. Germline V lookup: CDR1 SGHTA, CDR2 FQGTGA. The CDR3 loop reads CASSPYPRTGGNTEAFF. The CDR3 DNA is TGTGCCAGCAGCCCATACCCTCGGACAGGGGGTAATACTGAAGCTTTCTTT.

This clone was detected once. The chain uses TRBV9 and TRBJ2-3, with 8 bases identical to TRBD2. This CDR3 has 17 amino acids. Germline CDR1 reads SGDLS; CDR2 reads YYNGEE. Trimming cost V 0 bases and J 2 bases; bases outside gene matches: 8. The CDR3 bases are TGTGCCAGCAGCGTAGTTGGCGGGGGGCCCCCCACAGATACGCAGTATTTT. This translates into CASSVVGGGPPTDTQYF.

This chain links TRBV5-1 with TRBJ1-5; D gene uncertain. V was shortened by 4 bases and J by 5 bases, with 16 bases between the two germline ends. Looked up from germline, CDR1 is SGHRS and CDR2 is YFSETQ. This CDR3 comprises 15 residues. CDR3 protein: CASSLDGSGDQPQHF. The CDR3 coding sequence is TGCGCCAGCAGCCTTGATGGGAGTGGCGATCAGCCCCAGCATTTT.

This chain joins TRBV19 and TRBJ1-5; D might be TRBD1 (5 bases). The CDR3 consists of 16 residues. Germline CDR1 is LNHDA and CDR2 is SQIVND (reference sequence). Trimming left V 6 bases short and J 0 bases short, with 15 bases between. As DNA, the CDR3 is TGTGCCAGTAGCCTTTACAGGCCCGATAGCAATCAGCCCCAGCATTTT. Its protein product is CASSLYRPDSNQPQHF.

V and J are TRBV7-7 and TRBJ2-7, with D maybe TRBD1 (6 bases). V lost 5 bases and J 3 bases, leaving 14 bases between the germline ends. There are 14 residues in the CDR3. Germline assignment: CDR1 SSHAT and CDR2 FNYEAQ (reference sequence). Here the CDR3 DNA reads TGTGCCAGCAGCCAACAGGGTGGGGACTACGAGCAGTACTTC. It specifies CASSQQGGDYEQYF.

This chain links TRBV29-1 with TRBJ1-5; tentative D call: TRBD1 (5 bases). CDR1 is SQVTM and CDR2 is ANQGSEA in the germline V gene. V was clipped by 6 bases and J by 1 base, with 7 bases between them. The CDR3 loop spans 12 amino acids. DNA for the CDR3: TGCAGCGTCGGACAAAGCAATCAGCCCCAGCATTTT. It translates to CSVGQSNQPQHF.

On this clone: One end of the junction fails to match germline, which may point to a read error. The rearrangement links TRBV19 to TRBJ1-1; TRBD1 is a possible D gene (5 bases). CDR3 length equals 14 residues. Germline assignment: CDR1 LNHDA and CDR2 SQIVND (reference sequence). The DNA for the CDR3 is TGTGCCAGTACTCGGACACACCGAACAACTGAAGTTTTCTTT. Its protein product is CASTRTHRTTEVFF.